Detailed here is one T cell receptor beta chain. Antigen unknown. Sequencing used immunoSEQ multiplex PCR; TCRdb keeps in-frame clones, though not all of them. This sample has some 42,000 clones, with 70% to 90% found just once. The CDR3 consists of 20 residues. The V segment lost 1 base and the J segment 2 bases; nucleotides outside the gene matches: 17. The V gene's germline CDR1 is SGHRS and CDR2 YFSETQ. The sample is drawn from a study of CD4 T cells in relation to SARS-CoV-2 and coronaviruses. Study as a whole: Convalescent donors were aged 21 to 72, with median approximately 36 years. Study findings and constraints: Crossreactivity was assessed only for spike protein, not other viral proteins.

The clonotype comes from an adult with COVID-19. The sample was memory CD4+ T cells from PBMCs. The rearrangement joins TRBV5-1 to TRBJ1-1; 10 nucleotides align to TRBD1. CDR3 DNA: TGCGCCAGCAGCTTGTTGCCTTTGACAGGGGGCATGGGGGGTAACACTGAAGCTTTCTTT. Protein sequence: CASSLLPLTGGMGGNTEAFF.